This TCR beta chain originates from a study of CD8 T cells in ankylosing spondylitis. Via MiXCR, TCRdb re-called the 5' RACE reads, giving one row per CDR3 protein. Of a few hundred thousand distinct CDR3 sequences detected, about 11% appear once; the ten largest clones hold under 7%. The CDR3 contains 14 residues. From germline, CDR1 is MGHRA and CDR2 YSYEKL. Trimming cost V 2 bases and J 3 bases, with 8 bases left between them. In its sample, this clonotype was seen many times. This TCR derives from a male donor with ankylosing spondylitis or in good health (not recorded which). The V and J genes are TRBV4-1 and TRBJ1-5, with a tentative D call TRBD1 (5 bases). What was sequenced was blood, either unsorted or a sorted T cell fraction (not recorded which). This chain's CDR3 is CASSQTGNNQPQHF. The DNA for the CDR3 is TGCGCCAGCAGCCAAACAGGAAACAATCAGCCCCAGCATTTT.